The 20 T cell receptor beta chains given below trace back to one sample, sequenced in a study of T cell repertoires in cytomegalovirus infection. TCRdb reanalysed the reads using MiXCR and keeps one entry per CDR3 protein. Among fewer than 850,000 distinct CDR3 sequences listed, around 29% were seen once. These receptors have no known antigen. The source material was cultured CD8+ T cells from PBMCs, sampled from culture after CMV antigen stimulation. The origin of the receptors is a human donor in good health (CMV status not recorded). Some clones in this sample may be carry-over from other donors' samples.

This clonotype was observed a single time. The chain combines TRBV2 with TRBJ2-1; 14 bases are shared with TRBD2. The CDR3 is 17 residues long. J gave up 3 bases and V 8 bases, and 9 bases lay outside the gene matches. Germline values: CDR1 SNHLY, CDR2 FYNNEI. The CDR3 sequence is CASPGGLAGELYNEQFF. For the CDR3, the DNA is TGTGCCAGCCCGGGGGGACTAGCGGGGGAACTCTACAATGAGCAGTTCTTC. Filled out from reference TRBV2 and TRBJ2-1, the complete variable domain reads EPEVTQTPSHQVTQMGQEVILRCVPISNHLYFYWYRQILGQKVEFLVSFYNNEISEKSEIFDDQFSVERPDGSNFTLKIRSTKLEDSAMYFCASPGGLAGELYNEQFFGPGTRLTVL.

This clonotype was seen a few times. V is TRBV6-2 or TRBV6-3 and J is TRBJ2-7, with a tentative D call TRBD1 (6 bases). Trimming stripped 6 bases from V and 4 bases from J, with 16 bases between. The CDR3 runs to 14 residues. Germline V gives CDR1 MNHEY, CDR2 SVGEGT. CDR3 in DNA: TGTGCCAGCAGCCGAAGGACAGCGAATTACGAGCAGTACGTC. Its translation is CASSRRTANYEQYV.

CDR3 bases: TGTGCCATCAGGACTCTTGACCCGGAGACTAGCGGGGGGGTGGCAGATACGCAGTATTTT. Amino acid sequence: CAIRTLDPETSGGVADTQYF. The chain combines TRBV10-3 with TRBJ2-3; 14 bases map to TRBD2. The germline V gene encodes CDR1 ENHRY and CDR2 SYGVKD. J lost 4 bases, V lost 6 bases, and 18 bases had no gene match. The CDR3 is 20 residues long.

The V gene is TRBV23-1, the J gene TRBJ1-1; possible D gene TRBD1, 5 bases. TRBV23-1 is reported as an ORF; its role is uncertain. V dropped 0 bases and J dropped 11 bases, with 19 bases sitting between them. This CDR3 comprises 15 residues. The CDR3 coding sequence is TGCGCCAGCAGTCAATCGGGTGGGGACTCCTTTAGCGCTTTCTTT. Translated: CASSQSGGDSFSAFF.

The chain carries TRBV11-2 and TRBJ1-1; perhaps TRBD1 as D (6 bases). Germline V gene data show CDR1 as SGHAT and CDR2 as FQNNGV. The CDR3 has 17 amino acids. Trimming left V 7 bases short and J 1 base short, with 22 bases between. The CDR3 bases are TGTGCCAGCACCAATCCCGGAACGGGGGCCGGGAACACTGAAGCTTTCTTT. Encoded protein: CASTNPGTGAGNTEAFF. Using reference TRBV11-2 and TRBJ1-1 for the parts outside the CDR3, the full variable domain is EAGVAQSPRYKIIEKRQSVAFWCNPISGHATLYWYQQILGQGPKLLIQFQNNGVVDDSQLPKDRFSAERLKGVDSTLKIQPAKLEDSAVYLCASTNPGTGAGNTEAFFGQGTRLTVV.

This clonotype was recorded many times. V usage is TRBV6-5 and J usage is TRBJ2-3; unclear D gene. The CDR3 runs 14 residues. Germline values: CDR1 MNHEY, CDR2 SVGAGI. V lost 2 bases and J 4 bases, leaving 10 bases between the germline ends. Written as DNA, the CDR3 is TGTGCCAGCAGTTACCCCAGTACCCCAGATACGCAGTATTTT. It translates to CASSYPSTPDTQYF.

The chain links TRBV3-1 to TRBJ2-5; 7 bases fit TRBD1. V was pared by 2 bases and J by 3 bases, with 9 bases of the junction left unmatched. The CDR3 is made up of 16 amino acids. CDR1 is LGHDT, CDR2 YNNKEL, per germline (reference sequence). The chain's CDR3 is CASSQTLDRAEETQYF. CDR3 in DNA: TGTGCCAGCAGCCAAACCCTTGACAGGGCTGAAGAGACCCAGTACTTC.

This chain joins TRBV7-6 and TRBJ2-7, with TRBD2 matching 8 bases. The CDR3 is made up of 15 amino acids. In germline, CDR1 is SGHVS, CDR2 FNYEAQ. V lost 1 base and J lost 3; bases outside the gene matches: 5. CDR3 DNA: TGTGCCAGCAGCTTAGATCCCCGGGAGGGCTACGAGCAGTACTTC. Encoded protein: CASSLDPREGYEQYF.

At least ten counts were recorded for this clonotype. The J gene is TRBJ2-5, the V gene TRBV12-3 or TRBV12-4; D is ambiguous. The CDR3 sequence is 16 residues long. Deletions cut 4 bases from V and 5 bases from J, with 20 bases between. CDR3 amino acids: CASSSPPAGSAETQYF. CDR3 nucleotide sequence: TGTGCCAGCAGTTCCCCGCCCGCCGGAAGTGCGGAGACCCAGTACTTC.

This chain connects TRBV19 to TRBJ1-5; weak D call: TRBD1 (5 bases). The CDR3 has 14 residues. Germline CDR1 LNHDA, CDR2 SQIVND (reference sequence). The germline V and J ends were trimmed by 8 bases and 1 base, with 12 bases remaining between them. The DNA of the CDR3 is TGTGCCAGTCAGGGCCGGGGGAGCAATCAGCCCCAGCATTTT. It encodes CASQGRGSNQPQHF.

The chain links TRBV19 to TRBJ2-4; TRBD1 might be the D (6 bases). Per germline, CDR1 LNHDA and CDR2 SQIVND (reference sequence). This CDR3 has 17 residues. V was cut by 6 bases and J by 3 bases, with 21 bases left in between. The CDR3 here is CASSPLQLGADKNIQYF. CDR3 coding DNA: TGTGCCAGTAGCCCACTCCAACTGGGGGCCGACAAAAACATTCAGTACTTC.

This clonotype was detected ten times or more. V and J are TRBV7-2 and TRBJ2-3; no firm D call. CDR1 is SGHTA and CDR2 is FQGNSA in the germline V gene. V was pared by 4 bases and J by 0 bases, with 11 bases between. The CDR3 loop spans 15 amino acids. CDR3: CASSSHSASTDTQYF. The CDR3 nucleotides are TGTGCCAGCAGCTCCCACAGTGCTAGCACAGATACGCAGTATTTT.

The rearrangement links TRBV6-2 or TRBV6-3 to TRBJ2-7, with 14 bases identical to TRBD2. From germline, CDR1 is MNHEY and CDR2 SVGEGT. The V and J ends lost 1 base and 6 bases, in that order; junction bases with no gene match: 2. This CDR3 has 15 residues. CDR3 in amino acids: CASSYWTSGGPEQYF. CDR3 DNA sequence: TGTGCCAGCAGTTACTGGACTAGCGGGGGGCCCGAGCAGTACTTC.

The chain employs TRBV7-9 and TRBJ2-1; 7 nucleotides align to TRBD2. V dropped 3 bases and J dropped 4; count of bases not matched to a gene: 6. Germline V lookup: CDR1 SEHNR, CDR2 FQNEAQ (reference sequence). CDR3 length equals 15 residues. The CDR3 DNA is TGTGCCAGCAGCTTGGTCCCTAGCGGTTACAATGAGCAGTTCTTC. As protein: CASSLVPSGYNEQFF.

This CDR3 is CASSYEAHREQFF. CDR3 sequence (DNA): TGTGCCAGCAGTTACGAGGCCCACAGGGAGCAGTTCTTC. This rearrangement joins TRBV6-5 to TRBJ2-1; a possible D gene is TRBD1 (5 bases). CDR1 and CDR2 from the germline V gene are MNHEY and SVGAGI. The length of the CDR3 is 13 residues. Trimming pared 2 bases from V and 10 bases from J, leaving 12 bases between.

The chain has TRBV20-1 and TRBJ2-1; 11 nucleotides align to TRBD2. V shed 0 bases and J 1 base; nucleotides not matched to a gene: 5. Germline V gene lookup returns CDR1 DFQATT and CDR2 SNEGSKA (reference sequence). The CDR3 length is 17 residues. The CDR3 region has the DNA TGCAGTGCTAGAGATTTAGCGGGGGGGATATCCTACAATGAGCAGTTCTTC. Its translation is CSARDLAGGISYNEQFF.

CDR3: CASSVRGNEQYF. The CDR3 nucleotides are TGTGCCAGCAGCGTCCGTGGGAACGAGCAGTACTTC. The chain carries TRBV7-6 and TRBJ2-7; D gene unclear. V was shortened by 5 bases and J by 5 bases, with 10 bases between the two germline ends. Per the germline V gene, CDR1 is SGHVS and CDR2 is FNYEAQ. The CDR3 is 12 residues long.

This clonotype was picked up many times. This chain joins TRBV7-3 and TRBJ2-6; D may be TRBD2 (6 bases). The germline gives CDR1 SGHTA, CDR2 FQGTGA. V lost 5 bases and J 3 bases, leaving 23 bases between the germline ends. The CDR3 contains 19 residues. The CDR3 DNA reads TGTGCCAGCAGCCCCTTAAACGGGACTCCTCGGGGTGGGGCCAACGTCCTGACTTTC. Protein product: CASSPLNGTPRGGANVLTF.

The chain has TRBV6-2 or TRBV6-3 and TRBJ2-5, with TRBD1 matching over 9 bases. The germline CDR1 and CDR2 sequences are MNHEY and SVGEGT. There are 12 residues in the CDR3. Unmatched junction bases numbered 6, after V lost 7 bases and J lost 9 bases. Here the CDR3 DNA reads TGTGCCAGCACGCGGACAGGGGTGGCCCAGTACTTC. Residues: CASTRTGVAQYF.

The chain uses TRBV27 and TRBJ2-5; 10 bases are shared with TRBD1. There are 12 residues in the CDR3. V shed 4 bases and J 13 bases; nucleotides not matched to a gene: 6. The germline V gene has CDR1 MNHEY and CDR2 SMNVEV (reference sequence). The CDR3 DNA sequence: TGTGCCAGCAGTTCCCGACAGGGGGCAAGGTACTTC. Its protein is CASSSRQGARYF.